In this sample, the clone carrying this T cell receptor (beta chain) turned up many times. Its target is unknown. The germline V gene has CDR1 SGHRS and CDR2 YFSETQ. V was trimmed by 0 bases and J by 5 bases, leaving 7 bases between them. The CDR3 totals 13 residues. TCRdb used MiXCR to reprocess the RACE reads, holding one entry per CDR3 protein. Among about 60,000 distinct CDR3 sequences listed, approximately 10% were seen once. Time point defined: pre-sensitization, week 0. Described treatment: therapeutic diphenylcyclopropenone sensitization with weekly scalp DPC. Blood was collected ahead of every patch test applied. This record comes from a study of human T cells and chemical hapten exposure. General study results and limits: Because all patients had alopecia, their immune responses might differ from healthy ones. Those TCRs sitting above 1 in 1000 frequency stayed the same with DPC sensitization.

The sample in question was whole blood, obtained in connection with sensitization to the hapten diphenylcyclopropenone (DPC). This sequence originates from a woman between 40 and 50 years old with alopecia areata. Some clones in this sample may be carry-over from other donors' samples. The chain is built from TRBV5-1 and TRBJ2-3; no firm D call. CDR3 in amino acids: CASSLATRDTQYF. In nucleotides, the CDR3 is TGCGCCAGCAGCTTGGCAACCCGAGATACGCAGTATTTT.